The 10 T cell receptor beta chains below come from one sample, sequenced in a study of T-cell memory formation after mild COVID-19. TCRdb called the 5' RACE reads again in MiXCR, with one record for every CDR3 protein. The table has under 200,000 distinct CDR3 sequences, around 30% seen once. The sample taken for sequencing was PBMCs or a T cell subset sorted from them (not recorded which). These receptor sequences come from an adult woman who had mild COVID-19 (a few samples of this study predate the infection). Cell type and time point are not known.

This chain uses TRBV5-4 with TRBJ1-2; D is perhaps TRBD1 (5 bases). The V end lost 0 bases, the J end lost 4 bases, and 10 bases lay between the germline ends. This CDR3 contains 14 residues. Germline values: CDR1 SGHNT, CDR2 YYREEE (reference sequence). This CDR3 reads CASSLAHRTYGYTF. CDR3 bases: TGTGCCAGCAGCTTGGCCCACAGGACCTATGGCTACACCTTC.

V is TRBV5-1 and J is TRBJ2-3; D remains unclear. V was cut by 4 bases and J by 5 bases, with 14 bases left in between. This CDR3 comprises 14 residues. Germline CDR1 SGHRS, CDR2 YFSETQ. CDR3 sequence (DNA): TGCGCCAGCAGCCCGGGTGGTGTAGGAGATACGCAGTATTTT. Translated: CASSPGGVGDTQYF.

This clonotype was recorded a few times. This chain uses TRBV7-6 with TRBJ2-1, with D unresolved. CDR3 length: 13 amino acids. Germline CDR1 and CDR2: SGHVS and FNYEAQ. V dropped 5 bases and J dropped 6 bases, with 11 bases sitting between them. The CDR3 region is CASSPTAPNEQFF. The CDR3 coding sequence is TGTGCCAGCAGCCCGACGGCACCCAATGAGCAGTTCTTC.

This clonotype was seen more than once but under ten times. The V and J genes are TRBV7-3 and TRBJ1-1; TRBD1 agrees at 9 bases. The length of the CDR3 is 14 residues. Trimming at V came to 0 bases and at J to 7 bases, leaving 3 bases not matched to a gene. Per the germline V gene, CDR1 is SGHTA and CDR2 is FQGTGA. The CDR3 sequence is CASSLTGTGIEAFF. The CDR3 nucleotides read TGTGCCAGCAGCTTAACTGGGACAGGGATTGAAGCTTTCTTT.

This clonotype has only one observation. This rearrangement joins TRBV5-5 to TRBJ2-1; TRBD2 matches 10 bases. V lost 5 bases and J lost 6; bases outside the gene matches: 8. Germline V CDR1 and CDR2: SGHKS, YYEKEE (reference sequence). The CDR3 has 15 amino acids. CDR3 sequence reads: CASSGAGGPGNEQFF. The CDR3 DNA reads TGTGCCAGCAGTGGAGCGGGAGGGCCAGGCAATGAGCAGTTCTTC.

The genes are TRBV10-3 and TRBJ2-7, with 10 bases lining up with TRBD1. Germline CDR1 ENHRY, CDR2 SYGVKD. CDR3 length: 14 amino acids. J lost 1 base, V lost 4 bases, and 1 base had no gene match. This chain's CDR3 is CAISGGQGSYEQYF. The CDR3 nucleotides are TGTGCCATCAGTGGGGGACAGGGGTCCTACGAGCAGTACTTC.

The chain carries TRBV4-2 and TRBJ2-3; 9 nucleotides align to TRBD2. This CDR3 has 18 amino acids. Germline CDR1 reads LGHNA; CDR2 reads YNFKEQ. Losses at the gene ends were 1 base for V and 2 bases for J; bases not matched to a gene: 10. The CDR3 region has the DNA TGTGCCAGCAGCCAAGGATTTGGCGGGAGGGCCTTCACAGATACGCAGTATTTT. Protein: CASSQGFGGRAFTDTQYF.

The J gene is TRBJ2-1, the V gene TRBV29-1; 11 nucleotides agree with TRBD2. Germline-derived CDR1 and CDR2 are SQVTM and ANQGSEA. V trimming: 6 bases; J trimming: 7 bases; junction bases outside the gene matches: 8. The CDR3 runs to 14 residues. The CDR3 protein is CSVTGLAGYNEQFF. For the CDR3, the DNA is TGCAGCGTCACCGGACTAGCGGGCTATAATGAGCAGTTCTTC.

The V gene is TRBV25-1, the J gene TRBJ2-5; perhaps TRBD2 as D (5 bases). Germline V gene lookup returns CDR1 MGHDK and CDR2 SYGVNS. V gave up 9 bases and J gave up 4 bases, with 6 bases separating them. The CDR3 extends over 10 amino acids. CDR3 DNA: TGTGCCAGTGAGGGAGAGACCCAGTACTTC. Translated: CASEGETQYF.

This clonotype has more than one count but fewer than ten. The V and J genes are TRBV5-1 and TRBJ1-2; TRBD1 aligns across 9 bases. Losses at the gene ends were 4 bases for V and 6 bases for J; bases not matched to a gene: 7. Germline-derived CDR1 and CDR2 are SGHRS and YFSETQ. The CDR3 sequence is 14 residues long. The CDR3 protein is CASSQLQGADGYTF. As DNA, the CDR3 is TGCGCCAGCAGCCAATTACAGGGGGCCGATGGCTACACCTTC.